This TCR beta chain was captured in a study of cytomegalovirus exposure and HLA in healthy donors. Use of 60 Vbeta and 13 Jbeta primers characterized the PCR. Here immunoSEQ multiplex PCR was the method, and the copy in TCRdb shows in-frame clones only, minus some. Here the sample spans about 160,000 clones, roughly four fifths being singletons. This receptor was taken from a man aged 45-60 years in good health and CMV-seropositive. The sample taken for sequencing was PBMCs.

The CDR3 reads CASSPRRGQGLGDTQYF. The DNA for the CDR3 is TGCGCCAGCAGCCCAAGACGGGGACAGGGGTTAGGAGATACGCAGTATTTT. The chain links TRBV4-3 to TRBJ2-3; 10 nucleotides align to TRBD1. From germline, CDR1 is LGHNA and CDR2 YSLEER. V shed 4 bases, J shed 5 bases, and the junction held 12 bases outside the gene matches. The CDR3 totals 17 residues.